This T cell receptor beta chain was recorded in a study of T cell responses to AZD1222 COVID-19 vaccine. The data were produced by immunoSEQ multiplex PCR, yet TCRdb's version contains in-frame clones alone and is incomplete. The table includes 65,000 to 70,000 clones, roughly 90% detected once. Trimming took 1 base from V and 0 from J, leaving 7 bases between them. The CDR3 has 14 amino acids. CDR1 is SGHRS and CDR2 is YFSETQ in the germline V gene. The TCR was taken from an adult in good health. This sample comprised peripheral blood, obtained on day 0 of AZD1222 vaccination. The rearrangement links TRBV5-1 to TRBJ2-5; tentatively, D is TRBD2 (5 bases). The CDR3 loop reads CASSLRRDQETQYF. The CDR3, as DNA: TGCGCCAGCAGCTTGCGGCGGGACCAAGAGACCCAGTACTTC.